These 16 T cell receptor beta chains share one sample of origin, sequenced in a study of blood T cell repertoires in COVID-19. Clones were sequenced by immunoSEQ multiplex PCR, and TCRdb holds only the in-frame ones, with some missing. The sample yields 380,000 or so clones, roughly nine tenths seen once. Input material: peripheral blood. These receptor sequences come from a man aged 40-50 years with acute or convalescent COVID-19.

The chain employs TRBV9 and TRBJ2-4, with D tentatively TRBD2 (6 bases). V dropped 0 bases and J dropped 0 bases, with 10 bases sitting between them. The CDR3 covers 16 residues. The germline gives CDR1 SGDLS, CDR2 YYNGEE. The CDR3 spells CASSVEAGLAKNIQYF. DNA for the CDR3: TGTGCCAGCAGCGTAGAGGCGGGGCTAGCCAAAAACATTCAGTACTTC. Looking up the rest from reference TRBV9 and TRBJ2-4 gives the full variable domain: DSGVTQTPKHLITATGQRVTLRCSPRSGDLSVYWYQQSLDQGLQFLIQYYNGEERAKGNILERFSAQQFPDLHSELNLSSLELGDSALYFCASSVEAGLAKNIQYFGAGTRLSVL.

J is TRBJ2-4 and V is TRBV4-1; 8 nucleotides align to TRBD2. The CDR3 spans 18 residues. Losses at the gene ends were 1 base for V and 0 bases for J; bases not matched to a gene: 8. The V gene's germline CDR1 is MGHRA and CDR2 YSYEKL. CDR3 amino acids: CASSQGSGVSIAKNIQYF. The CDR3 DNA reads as TGCGCCAGCAGCCAAGGTAGCGGGGTATCTATAGCCAAAAACATTCAGTACTTC.

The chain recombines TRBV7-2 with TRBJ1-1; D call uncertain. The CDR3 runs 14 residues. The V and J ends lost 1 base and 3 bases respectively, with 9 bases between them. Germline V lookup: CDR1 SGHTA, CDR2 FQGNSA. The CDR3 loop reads CASSLGLGDTEAFF. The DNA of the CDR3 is TGTGCCAGCAGCTTAGGTCTCGGGGACACTGAAGCTTTCTTT.

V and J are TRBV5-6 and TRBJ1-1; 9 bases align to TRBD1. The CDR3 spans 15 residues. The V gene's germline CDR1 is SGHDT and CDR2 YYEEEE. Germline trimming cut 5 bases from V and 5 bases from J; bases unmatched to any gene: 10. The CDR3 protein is CASSWGQGGRTEAFF. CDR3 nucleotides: TGTGCCAGCAGTTGGGGACAGGGTGGGCGAACTGAAGCTTTCTTT.

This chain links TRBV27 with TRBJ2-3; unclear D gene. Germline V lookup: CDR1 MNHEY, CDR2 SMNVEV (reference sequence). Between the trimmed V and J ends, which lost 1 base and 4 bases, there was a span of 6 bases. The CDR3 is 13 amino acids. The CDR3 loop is CASSLFRADTQYF. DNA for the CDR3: TGTGCCAGCAGTTTATTTAGAGCAGATACGCAGTATTTT.

For the CDR3, the DNA is TGCGCCAGCAGCCTCCCAGGGAAAACTGAAGCTTTCTTT. Translated: CASSLPGKTEAFF. This chain connects TRBV4-1 to TRBJ1-1, with D possibly TRBD1 on 5 matching bases. Trimming cost V 4 bases and J 5 bases, with 11 bases left between them. Germline CDR1 is MGHRA and CDR2 is YSYEKL. The length of the CDR3 is 13 residues.

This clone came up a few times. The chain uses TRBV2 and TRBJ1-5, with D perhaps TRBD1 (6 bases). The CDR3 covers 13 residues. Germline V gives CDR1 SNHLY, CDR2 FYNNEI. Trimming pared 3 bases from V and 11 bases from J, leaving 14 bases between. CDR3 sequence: CASSDRGPHAQHF. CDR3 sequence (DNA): TGTGCCAGCAGTGACAGGGGACCACATGCCCAGCATTTT. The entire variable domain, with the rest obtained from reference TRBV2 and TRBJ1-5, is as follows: EPEVTQTPSHQVTQMGQEVILRCVPISNHLYFYWYRQILGQKVEFLVSFYNNEISEKSEIFDDQFSVERPDGSNFTLKIRSTKLEDSAMYFCASSDRGPHAQHFGDGTRLSIL.

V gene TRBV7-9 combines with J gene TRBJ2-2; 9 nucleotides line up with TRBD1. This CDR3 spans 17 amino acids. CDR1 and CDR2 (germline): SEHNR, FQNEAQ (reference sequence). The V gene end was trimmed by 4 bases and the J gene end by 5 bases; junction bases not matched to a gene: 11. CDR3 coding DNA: TGTGCCAGCAGCTCTAGACCCGGGACAGGGTTAACCGGGGAGCTGTTTTTT. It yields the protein CASSSRPGTGLTGELFF.

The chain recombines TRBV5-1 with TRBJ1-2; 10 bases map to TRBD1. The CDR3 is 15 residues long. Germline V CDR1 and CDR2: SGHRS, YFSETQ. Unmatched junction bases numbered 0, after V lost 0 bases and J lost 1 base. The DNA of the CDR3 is TGCGCCAGCAGCTTGGGGACAGGGGGTAACTATGGCTACACCTTC. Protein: CASSLGTGGNYGYTF.

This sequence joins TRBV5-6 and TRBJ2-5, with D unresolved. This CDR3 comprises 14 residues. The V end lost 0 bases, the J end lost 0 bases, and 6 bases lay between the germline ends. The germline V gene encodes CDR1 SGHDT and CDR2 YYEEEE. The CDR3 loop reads CASSLVTHQETQYF. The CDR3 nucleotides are TGTGCCAGCAGCTTGGTTACTCACCAAGAGACCCAGTACTTC.

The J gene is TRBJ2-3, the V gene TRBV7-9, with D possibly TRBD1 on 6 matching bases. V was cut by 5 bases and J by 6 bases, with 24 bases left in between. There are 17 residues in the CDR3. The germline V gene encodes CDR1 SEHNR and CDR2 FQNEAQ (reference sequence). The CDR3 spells CASSDKRSQGRRDTQYF. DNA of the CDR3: TGTGCCAGCAGCGATAAAAGGTCGCAGGGGAGACGCGATACGCAGTATTTT. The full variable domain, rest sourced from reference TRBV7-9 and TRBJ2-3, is DTGVSQNPRHKITKRGQNVTFRCDPISEHNRLYWYRQTLGQGPEFLTYFQNEAQLEKSRLLSDRFSAERPKGSFSTLEIQRTEQGDSAMYLCASSDKRSQGRRDTQYFGPGTRLTVL.

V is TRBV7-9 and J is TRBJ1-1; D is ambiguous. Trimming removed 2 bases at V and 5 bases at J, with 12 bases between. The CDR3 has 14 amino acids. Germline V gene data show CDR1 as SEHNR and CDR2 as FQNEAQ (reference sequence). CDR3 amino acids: CASSLKVSATEAFF. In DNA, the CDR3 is TGTGCCAGCAGCTTAAAGGTCAGCGCGACTGAAGCTTTCTTT.

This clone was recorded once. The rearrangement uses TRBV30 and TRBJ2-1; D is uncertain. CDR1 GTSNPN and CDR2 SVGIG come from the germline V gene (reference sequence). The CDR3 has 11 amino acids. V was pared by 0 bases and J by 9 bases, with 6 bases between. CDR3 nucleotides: TGTGCCTGGAGTGTACCGGGTGAGCAGTTCTTC. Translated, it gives CAWSVPGEQFF.

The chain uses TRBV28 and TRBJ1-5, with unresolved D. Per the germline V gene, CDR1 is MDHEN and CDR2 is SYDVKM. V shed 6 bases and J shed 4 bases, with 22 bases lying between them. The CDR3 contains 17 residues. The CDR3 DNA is TGTGCCAGCAGCGCTACGACCCCTCGCTCAGGAAATCAGCCCCAGCATTTT. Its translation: CASSATTPRSGNQPQHF.

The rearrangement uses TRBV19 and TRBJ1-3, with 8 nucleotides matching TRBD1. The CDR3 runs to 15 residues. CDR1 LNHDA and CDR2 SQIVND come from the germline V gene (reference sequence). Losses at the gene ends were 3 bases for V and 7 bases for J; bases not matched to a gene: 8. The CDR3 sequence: CASSIGADRVNTIYF. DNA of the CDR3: TGTGCCAGTAGTATTGGTGCGGACAGGGTGAACACCATATATTTT.

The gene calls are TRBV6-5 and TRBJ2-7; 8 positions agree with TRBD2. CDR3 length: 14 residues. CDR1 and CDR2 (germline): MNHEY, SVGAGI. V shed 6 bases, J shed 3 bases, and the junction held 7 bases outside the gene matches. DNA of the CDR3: TGTGCCAGCAGGAGGACCGGGACTAGCTACGAGCAGTACTTC. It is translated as CASRRTGTSYEQYF.